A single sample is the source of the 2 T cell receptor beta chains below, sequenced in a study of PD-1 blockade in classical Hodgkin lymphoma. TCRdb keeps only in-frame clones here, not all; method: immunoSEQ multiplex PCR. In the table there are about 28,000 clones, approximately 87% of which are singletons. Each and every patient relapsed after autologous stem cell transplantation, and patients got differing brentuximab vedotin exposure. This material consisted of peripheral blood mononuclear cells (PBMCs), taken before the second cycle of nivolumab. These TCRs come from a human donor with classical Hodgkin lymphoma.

The chain's CDR3 is CSASTGWKNQPQHF. The CDR3 DNA reads as TGCAGCGCTTCGACAGGGTGGAAGAATCAGCCCCAGCATTTT. The J gene is TRBJ1-5, the V gene TRBV29-1, with TRBD1 matching 7 bases. The V segment lost 7 bases and the J segment 4 bases; nucleotides outside the gene matches: 10. Germline-derived CDR1 and CDR2 are SQVTM and ANQGSEA. The length of the CDR3 is 14 residues.

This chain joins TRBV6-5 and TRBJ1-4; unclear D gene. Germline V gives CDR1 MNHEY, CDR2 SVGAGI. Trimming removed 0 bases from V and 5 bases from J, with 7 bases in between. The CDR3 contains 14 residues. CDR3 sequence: CASSYSMSNEKLFF. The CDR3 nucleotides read TGTGCCAGCAGTTACTCGATGTCAAATGAAAAACTGTTTTTT.